Below are 14 T cell receptor beta chains sequenced from a single sample in a study of cytomegalovirus exposure and HLA in healthy donors. The PCR ran on 60 Vbeta and 13 Jbeta primers. Libraries were prepared by immunoSEQ multiplex PCR; TCRdb keeps only in-frame clonotypes and omits some of them. Of about 280,000 clones in the sample, around nine tenths were seen once. Sequencing used PBMCs. These receptors were taken from a woman younger than 35 in good health and CMV-seronegative.

V usage is TRBV6-6 and J usage is TRBJ2-5; D gene ambiguous. The CDR3 totals 14 residues. V dropped 4 bases and J dropped 1 base, with 10 bases sitting between them. Germline CDR1 reads MNHNY; CDR2 reads SVGAGI (reference sequence). The CDR3 protein is CASSLVSLQETQYF. Written as DNA, the CDR3 is TGTGCCAGCAGTTTAGTGTCGCTCCAAGAGACCCAGTACTTC.

This clone was seen just once. CDR3 loop: CASSDEGSYGYTF. The DNA of the CDR3 is TGTGCCAGCAGTGATGAGGGTAGTTATGGCTACACCTTC. The chain combines TRBV2 with TRBJ1-2; D is undetermined. Trimming took 3 bases from V and 5 from J, leaving 10 bases between them. The CDR3 runs to 13 residues. CDR1 SNHLY and CDR2 FYNNEI come from the germline V gene.

This clone was picked up one time. This chain joins TRBV19 and TRBJ1-1; the D gene is possibly TRBD1 (5 bases). Germline lookup yields CDR1 LNHDA and CDR2 SQIVND (reference sequence). The CDR3 spans 16 residues. V was clipped by 1 base and J by 6 bases, with 18 bases between them. The CDR3 DNA sequence: TGTGCCAGTAGTATAGTTGGTATAGGGGAGCGGGCTGAAGCTTTCTTT. Translating it yields CASSIVGIGERAEAFF.

The chain combines TRBV4-2 with TRBJ2-3, with unresolved D. V lost 1 base and J 0 bases, leaving 5 bases between the germline ends. Germline assignment: CDR1 LGHNA and CDR2 YNFKEQ. The CDR3 is 14 residues long. CDR3 bases: TGTGCCAGCAGCCAAGTCCCTAGCACAGATACGCAGTATTTT. The encoded protein is CASSQVPSTDTQYF.

This clone was seen only a few times. The rearrangement uses TRBV18 and TRBJ2-1; a weak D match, TRBD2 (6 bases). Germline V gene lookup returns CDR1 KGHSH and CDR2 LQKENI. Between the trimmed V and J ends, which lost 2 bases and 5 bases, there was a span of 7 bases. The CDR3 length is 13 residues. For the CDR3, the DNA is TGTGCCAGCTCACCAACTAGCAACAATGAGCAGTTCTTC. Translation gives CASSPTSNNEQFF.

The rearrangement uses TRBV11-2 and TRBJ2-5; 10 bases line up with TRBD2. With V trimmed by 5 bases and J by 5 bases, 11 bases remained unmatched. CDR1 and CDR2 from the germline V gene are SGHAT and FQNNGV. This CDR3 has 16 residues. The DNA of the CDR3 is TGTGCCAGCAGCCCTAGCGGGGGAAAGACTGTGGAGACCCAGTACTTC. It specifies CASSPSGGKTVETQYF.

The CDR3 bases are TGCGCCAGCAGCTTGGGACTTGGGGGGGAACAGTTCTTC. Translating it yields CASSLGLGGEQFF. The genes are TRBV5-1 and TRBJ2-1, with 7 bases lining up with TRBD2. V was pared by 0 bases and J by 13 bases, with 7 bases of the junction left unmatched. Germline V gene data show CDR1 as SGHRS and CDR2 as YFSETQ. This CDR3 contains 13 residues.

Worth noting for this clone: An end of the junction differs from the germline gene, which may be a read error. The rearrangement joins TRBV7-9 to TRBJ2-3, with 8 bases that match TRBD1. CDR1 is SEHNR and CDR2 is FQNEAQ in the germline V gene (reference sequence). This CDR3 is built from 14 residues. Written as DNA, the CDR3 is TGTTCCAGCAGCAAGGACAGGGACACAGATACGCAGTATTTT. Protein: CSSSKDRDTDTQYF.

This clone was seen just once. The chain recombines TRBV7-8 with TRBJ2-7; 7 bases fit TRBD2. Germline assignment: CDR1 SGHVS and CDR2 FQNEAQ. Trimming at V came to 6 bases and at J to 4 bases, leaving 9 bases not matched to a gene. The CDR3 runs to 14 residues. The DNA of the CDR3 is TGTGCCAGCAGGCTCGGGGGGTCACATTACGAGCAGTACTTC. It codes for CASRLGGSHYEQYF.

The J gene is TRBJ1-4, the V gene TRBV5-4; possibly TRBD1 for D (6 bases). The germline V gene encodes CDR1 SGHNT and CDR2 YYREEE (reference sequence). CDR3 size: 14 residues. Deletions cut 2 bases from V and 6 bases from J, with 11 bases between. This CDR3 reads CASSLGGADEKLFF. CDR3 DNA: TGTGCCAGCAGCTTAGGGGGGGCCGATGAAAAACTGTTTTTT.

This clone has just one count. The chain couples TRBV5-1 to TRBJ2-3; 7 bases map to TRBD1. Trimming cost V 3 bases and J 2 bases; bases outside gene matches: 3. From germline, CDR1 is SGHRS and CDR2 YFSETQ. The CDR3 is made up of 14 amino acids. In DNA, the CDR3 is TGCGCCAGCAGCTCGGGACAGATCACAGATACGCAGTATTTT. It encodes CASSSGQITDTQYF.

Points on this clone: Other DNA variants within this sample encode the same CDR3. The chain recombines TRBV5-1 with TRBJ2-1; TRBD1 matches at 7 bases. Unmatched junction bases numbered 5, after V lost 4 bases and J lost 4 bases. This CDR3 has 14 residues. CDR1 and CDR2 from the germline V gene are SGHRS and YFSETQ. As DNA, the CDR3 is TGCGCCAGCAGCCTCGGGGACAGTTACAATGAGCAGTTCTTC. This gives the protein CASSLGDSYNEQFF.

The chain carries TRBV4-1 and TRBJ2-1; 8 bases match TRBD2. CDR1 and CDR2 (germline): MGHRA, YSYEKL. V was pared by 6 bases and J by 6 bases, with 7 bases of the junction left unmatched. This CDR3 region has 14 residues. The CDR3 sequence: CASRQTGTSNEQFF. The CDR3 DNA reads as TGCGCCAGCAGACAAACCGGGACTAGCAATGAGCAGTTCTTC.

J is TRBJ2-2 and V is TRBV9; the D is unclear. The V and J ends lost 2 bases and 3 bases respectively, with 11 bases between them. CDR1 and CDR2 from the germline V gene are SGDLS and YYNGEE. There are 15 residues in the CDR3. The CDR3 loop is CASSVSGRDTGELFF. CDR3 nucleotide sequence: TGTGCCAGCAGCGTTTCAGGCCGAGACACCGGGGAGCTGTTTTTT.